This section outlines one T cell receptor (beta chain) sequence together with its context. Germline V lookup: CDR1 MNHNY, CDR2 SVGAGI (reference sequence). The CDR3 loop spans 14 amino acids. The trim removed 5 bases at V and 2 bases at J, leaving 5 bases unmatched. Sequenced by immunoSEQ multiplex PCR; TCRdb stores in-frame clones only, minus some. The table lists roughly 260,000 clones, 82% of them singletons. These data originate in a study of blood T cell repertoires in COVID-19. On the study more broadly: PBMCs, B-cell-depleted T cells, or T cells were the source of the cDNA or gDNA that made up the material.

The chain links TRBV6-6 to TRBJ2-7, with 8 bases aligning to TRBD2. The receptor's source is a woman under 30 with acute or convalescent COVID-19. The sequenced sample consisted of peripheral blood. In DNA, the CDR3 is TGTGCCAGCAGTCCCAGCGGGGGCCCCTACGAGCAGTACTTC. Translation: CASSPSGGPYEQYF.